This T cell receptor beta chain was documented in a study of shared clonotypes between healthy human individuals. Sequencing was performed with immunoSEQ multiplex PCR; in TCRdb, only in-frame clones are kept and a portion is missing. The table has roughly 1,500,000 clones, approximately 98.5% seen once; the top ten hold over 0.3%. Every donor, a Caucasian adult, lived in Nashville, Tennessee. The TCR comes from a man aged 30 to 39 in good health. The sample was naive CD4+ T cells sorted from blood. Subset: CD45RA+ positively selected.

This chain's CDR3 is CASSAYRVGINQETQYF. CDR3 DNA: TGTGCCAGCAGTGCATACAGGGTCGGGATCAACCAAGAGACCCAGTACTTC. The gene calls are TRBV27 and TRBJ2-5; a weak D match, TRBD1 (6 bases). Germline CDR1 reads MNHEY; CDR2 reads SMNVEV (reference sequence). Deletions cut 5 bases from V and 0 bases from J, with 19 bases between. The CDR3 is made up of 17 amino acids.